This T cell receptor beta chain stems from a study of blood T cell repertoires in COVID-19. Study as a whole: The samples span acute and convalescent COVID-19 from the United States, Italy and Spain.

This CDR3 spans 12 amino acids. V was cut by 9 bases and J by 1 base, with 9 bases left in between. The germline gives CDR1 LNHDA, CDR2 SQIVND (reference sequence). Original processing notes: Nucleated cell counts were estimated from reference gene primer amplification. TCRdb keeps only in-frame clones here, not all; method: immunoSEQ multiplex PCR. V, J and clone size were drawn from that table, and D and trimming were deduced from the DNA. The sample shows over 130,000 clones, about 90% of them seen only once. Sequencing was carried out using peripheral blood. The genes are TRBV19 and TRBJ2-5; D is perhaps TRBD2 (6 bases). This TCR was sampled from a man in his 60s with active or convalescent COVID-19. DNA for the CDR3: TGTGCCAGCCTCGGGAGCCAAGAGACCCAGTACTTC. It encodes CASLGSQETQYF. The full variable domain, rest sourced from reference TRBV19 and TRBJ2-5, is DGGITQSPKYLFRKEGQNVTLSCEQNLNHDAMYWYRQDPGQGLRLIYYSQIVNDFQKGDIAEGYSVSREKKESFPLTVTSAQKNPTAFYLCASLGSQETQYFGPGTRLLVL.